This T cell receptor (beta chain) stems from a study of T cell changes during pregnancy in multiple sclerosis. This clone was recorded only once. Data came from immunoSEQ multiplex PCR; TCRdb stores just in-frame clones and leaves some out. Of around 100,000 clones listed, around 90% are singletons. V was pared by 6 bases and J by 9 bases, with 13 bases between. The CDR3 covers 12 residues. CDR1 SGDLS and CDR2 YYNGEE come from the germline V gene. The clonotype originates from a female donor with multiple sclerosis, enrolled in a pregnancy study. Sequences were derived from peripheral blood, sampled in the third trimester of pregnancy. V gene TRBV9 combines with J gene TRBJ2-1; D is perhaps TRBD2 (5 bases). CDR3 residues: CASTGSFGEQFF. The CDR3 coding sequence is TGTGCCAGCACGGGGTCCTTCGGTGAGCAGTTCTTC.